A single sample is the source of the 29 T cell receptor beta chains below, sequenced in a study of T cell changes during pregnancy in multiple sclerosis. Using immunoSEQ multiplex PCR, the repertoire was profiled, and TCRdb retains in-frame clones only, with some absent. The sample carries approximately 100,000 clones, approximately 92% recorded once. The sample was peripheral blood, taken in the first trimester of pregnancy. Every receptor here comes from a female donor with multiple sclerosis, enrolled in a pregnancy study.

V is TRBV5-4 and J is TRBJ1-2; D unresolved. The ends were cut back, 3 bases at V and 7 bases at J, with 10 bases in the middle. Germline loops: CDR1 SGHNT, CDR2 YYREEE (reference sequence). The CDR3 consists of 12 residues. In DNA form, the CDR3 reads TGTGCCAGCAGCTCGGAGCGCAGTGGCTACACCTTC. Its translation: CASSSERSGYTF.

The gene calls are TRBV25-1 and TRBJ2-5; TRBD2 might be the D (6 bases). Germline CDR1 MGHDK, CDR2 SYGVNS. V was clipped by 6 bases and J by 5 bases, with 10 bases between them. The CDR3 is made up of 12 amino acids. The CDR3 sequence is CASSGGWETQYF. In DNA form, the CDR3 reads TGTGCCAGCAGCGGGGGTTGGGAGACCCAGTACTTC.

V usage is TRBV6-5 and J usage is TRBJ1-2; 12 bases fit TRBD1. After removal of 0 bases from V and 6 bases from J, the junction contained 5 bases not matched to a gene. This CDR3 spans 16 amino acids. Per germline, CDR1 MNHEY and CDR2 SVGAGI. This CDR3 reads CASSYSRDRGLHGYTF. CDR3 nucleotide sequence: TGTGCCAGCAGTTACTCAAGGGACAGGGGGCTTCATGGCTACACCTTC.

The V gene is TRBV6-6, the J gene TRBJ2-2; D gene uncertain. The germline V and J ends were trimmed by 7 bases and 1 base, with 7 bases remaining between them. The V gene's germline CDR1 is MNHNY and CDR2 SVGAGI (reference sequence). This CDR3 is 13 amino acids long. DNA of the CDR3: TGTGCCAGCATTCCAGGGAACACCGGGGAGCTGTTTTTT. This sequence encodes CASIPGNTGELFF.

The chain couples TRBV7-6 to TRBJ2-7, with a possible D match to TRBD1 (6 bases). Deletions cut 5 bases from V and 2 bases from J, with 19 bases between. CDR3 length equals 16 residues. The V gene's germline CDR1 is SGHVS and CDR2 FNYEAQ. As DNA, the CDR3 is TGTGCCAGCAGCCCCTGGACAGACCGAAATACCTACGAGCAGTACTTC. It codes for CASSPWTDRNTYEQYF.

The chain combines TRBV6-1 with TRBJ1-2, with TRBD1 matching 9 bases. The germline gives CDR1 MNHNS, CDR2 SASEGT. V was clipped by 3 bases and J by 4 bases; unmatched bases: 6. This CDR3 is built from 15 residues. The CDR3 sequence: CASSEDQGQGYGYTF. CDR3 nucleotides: TGTGCCAGCAGTGAGGACCAGGGACAGGGCTATGGCTACACCTTC.

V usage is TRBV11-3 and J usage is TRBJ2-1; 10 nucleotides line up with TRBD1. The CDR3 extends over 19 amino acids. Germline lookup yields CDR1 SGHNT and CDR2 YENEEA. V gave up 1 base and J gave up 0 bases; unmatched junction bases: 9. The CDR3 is CASSLGDRGISSSYNEQFF. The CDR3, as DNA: TGTGCCAGCAGCTTAGGGGACAGGGGCATATCGAGCTCCTACAATGAGCAGTTCTTC. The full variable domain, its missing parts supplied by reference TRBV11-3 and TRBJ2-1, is EAGVVQSPRYKIIEKKQPVAFWCNPISGHNTLYWYLQNLGQGPELLIRYENEEAVDDSQLPKDRFSAERLKGVDSTLKIQPAELGDSAVYLCASSLGDRGISSSYNEQFFGPGTRLTVL.

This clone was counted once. CDR3 protein: CASRGDRADGYTF. Here the CDR3 DNA reads TGCGCCAGCAGAGGGGACAGGGCCGATGGCTACACCTTC. J is TRBJ1-2 and V is TRBV10-2; 9 bases agree with TRBD1. Germline V lookup: CDR1 WSHSY, CDR2 SAAADI. V shed 6 bases, J shed 6 bases, and the junction held 5 bases outside the gene matches. This CDR3 comprises 13 residues.

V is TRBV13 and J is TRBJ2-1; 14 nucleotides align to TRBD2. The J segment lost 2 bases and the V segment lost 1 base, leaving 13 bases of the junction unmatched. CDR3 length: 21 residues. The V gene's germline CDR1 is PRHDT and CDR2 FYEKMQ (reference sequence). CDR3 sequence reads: CASSLVSVGLAGGPTYNEQFF. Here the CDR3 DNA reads TGTGCCAGCAGCTTAGTTTCTGTCGGACTAGCGGGGGGACCGACCTACAATGAGCAGTTCTTC.

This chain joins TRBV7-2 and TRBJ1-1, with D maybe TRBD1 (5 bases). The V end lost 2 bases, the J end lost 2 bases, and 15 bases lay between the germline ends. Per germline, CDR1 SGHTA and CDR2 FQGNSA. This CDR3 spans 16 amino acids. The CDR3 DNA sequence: TGTGCCAGCAGCTTAAGTTTCGGGGACTTAAACACTGAAGCTTTCTTT. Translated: CASSLSFGDLNTEAFF.

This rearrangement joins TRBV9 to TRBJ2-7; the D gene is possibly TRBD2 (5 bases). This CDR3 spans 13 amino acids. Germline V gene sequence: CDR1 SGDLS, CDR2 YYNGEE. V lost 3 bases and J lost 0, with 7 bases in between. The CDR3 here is CASSAGSSYEQYF. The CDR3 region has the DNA TGTGCCAGCAGCGCGGGAAGCTCCTACGAGCAGTACTTC.

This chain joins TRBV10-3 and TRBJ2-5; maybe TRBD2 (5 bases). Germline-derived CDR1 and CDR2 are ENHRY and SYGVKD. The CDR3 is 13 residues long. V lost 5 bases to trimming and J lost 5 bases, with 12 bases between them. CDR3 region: CAISTAGIETQYF. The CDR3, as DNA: TGTGCCATCAGTACAGCCGGGATCGAGACCCAGTACTTC.

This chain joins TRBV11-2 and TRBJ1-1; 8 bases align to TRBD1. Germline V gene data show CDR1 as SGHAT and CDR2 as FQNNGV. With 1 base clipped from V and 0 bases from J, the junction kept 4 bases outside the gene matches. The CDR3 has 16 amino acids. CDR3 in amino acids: CASSLGRGLMNTEAFF. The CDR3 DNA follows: TGTGCCAGCAGCTTAGGCAGGGGGCTGATGAACACTGAAGCTTTCTTT.

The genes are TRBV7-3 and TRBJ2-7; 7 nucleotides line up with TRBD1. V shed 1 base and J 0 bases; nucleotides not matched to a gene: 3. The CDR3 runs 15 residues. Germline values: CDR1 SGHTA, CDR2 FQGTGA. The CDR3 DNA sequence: TGTGCCAGCAGCTTAATGGCAGGGGGCTCCTACGAGCAGTACTTC. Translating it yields CASSLMAGGSYEQYF.

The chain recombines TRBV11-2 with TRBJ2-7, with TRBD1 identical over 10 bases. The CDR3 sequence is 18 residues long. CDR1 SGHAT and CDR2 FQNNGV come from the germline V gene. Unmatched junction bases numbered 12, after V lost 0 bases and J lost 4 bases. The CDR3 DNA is TGTGCCAGCAGCTTAGAAAGAGACAGGGGGCTATCGGCATACGAGCAGTACTTC. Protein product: CASSLERDRGLSAYEQYF.

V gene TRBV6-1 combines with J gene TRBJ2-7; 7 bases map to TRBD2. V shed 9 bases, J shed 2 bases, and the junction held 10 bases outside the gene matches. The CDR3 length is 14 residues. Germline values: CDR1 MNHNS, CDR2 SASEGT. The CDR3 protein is CASTREVATYEQYF. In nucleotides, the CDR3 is TGTGCCAGTACCCGGGAGGTTGCCACCTACGAGCAGTACTTC.

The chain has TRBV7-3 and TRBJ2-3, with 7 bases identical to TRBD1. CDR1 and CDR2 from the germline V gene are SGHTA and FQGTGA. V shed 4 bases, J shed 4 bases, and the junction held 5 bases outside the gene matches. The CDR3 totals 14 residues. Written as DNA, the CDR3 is TGTGCCAGCAGCTCGACAGGGAGCGCAGATACGCAGTATTTT. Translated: CASSSTGSADTQYF. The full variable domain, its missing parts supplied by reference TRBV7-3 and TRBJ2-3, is GAGVSQTPSNKVTEKGKYVELRCDPISGHTALYWYRQSLGQGPEFLIYFQGTGAADDSGLPNDRFFAVRPEGSVSTLKIQRTERGDSAVYLCASSSTGSADTQYFGPGTRLTVL.

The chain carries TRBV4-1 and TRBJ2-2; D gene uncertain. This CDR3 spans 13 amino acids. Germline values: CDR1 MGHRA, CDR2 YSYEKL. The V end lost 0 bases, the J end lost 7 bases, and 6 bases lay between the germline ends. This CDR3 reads CASSQDLDGELFF. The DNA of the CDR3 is TGCGCCAGCAGCCAAGATCTAGACGGGGAGCTGTTTTTT.

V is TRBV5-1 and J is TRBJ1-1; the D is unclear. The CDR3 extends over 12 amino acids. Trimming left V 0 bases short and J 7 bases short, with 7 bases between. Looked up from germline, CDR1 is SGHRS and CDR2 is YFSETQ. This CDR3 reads CASSLAGIEAFF. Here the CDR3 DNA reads TGCGCCAGCAGCTTGGCCGGGATTGAAGCTTTCTTT.

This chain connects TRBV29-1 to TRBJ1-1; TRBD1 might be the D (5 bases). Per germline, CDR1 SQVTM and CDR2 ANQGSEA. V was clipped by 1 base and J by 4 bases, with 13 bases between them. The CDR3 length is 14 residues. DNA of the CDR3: TGCAGCGTTGAAGGGGGGGAGCTGTCCACTGAAGCTTTCTTT. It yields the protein CSVEGGELSTEAFF.

The CDR3, as DNA: TGTGCCAGCAGCTTGGTACAGGGGACGGCTAATAATGAGCAGTTCTTC. Amino acids: CASSLVQGTANNEQFF. This rearrangement joins TRBV5-5 to TRBJ2-1, with 7 bases matching TRBD1. Germline trimming cut 0 bases from V and 7 bases from J; bases unmatched to any gene: 10. The CDR3 runs to 16 residues. From germline, CDR1 is SGHKS and CDR2 YYEKEE (reference sequence).

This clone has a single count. The CDR3 loop is CASSRTSGGIQETQYF. The CDR3 coding sequence is TGTGCCAGTAGTAGAACTAGCGGGGGAATACAAGAGACCCAGTACTTC. The V gene is TRBV19, the J gene TRBJ2-5; TRBD2 matches at 11 bases. With V trimmed by 4 bases and J by 2 bases, 6 bases remained unmatched. Germline values: CDR1 LNHDA, CDR2 SQIVND (reference sequence). The CDR3 consists of 16 residues.

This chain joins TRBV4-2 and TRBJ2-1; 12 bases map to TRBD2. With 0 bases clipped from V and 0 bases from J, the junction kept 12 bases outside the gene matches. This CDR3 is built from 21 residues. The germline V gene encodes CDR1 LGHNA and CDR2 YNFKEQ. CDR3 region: CASSQELPSGGAWSSYNEQFF. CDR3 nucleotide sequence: TGTGCCAGCAGCCAAGAGTTGCCTAGCGGGGGGGCCTGGAGCTCCTACAATGAGCAGTTCTTC.

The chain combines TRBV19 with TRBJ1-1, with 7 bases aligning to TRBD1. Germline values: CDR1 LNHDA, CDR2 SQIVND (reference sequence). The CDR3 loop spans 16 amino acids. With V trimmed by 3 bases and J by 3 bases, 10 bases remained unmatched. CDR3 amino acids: CASSIRTGLRYTEAFF. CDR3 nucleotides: TGTGCCAGTAGTATCAGGACAGGCCTCAGATACACTGAAGCTTTCTTT.

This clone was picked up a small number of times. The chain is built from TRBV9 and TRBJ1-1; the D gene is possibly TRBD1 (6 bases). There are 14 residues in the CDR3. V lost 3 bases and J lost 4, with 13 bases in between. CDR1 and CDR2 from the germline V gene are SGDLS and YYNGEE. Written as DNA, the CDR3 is TGTGCCAGCAGCGCTGGCGGGGGCAGCACTGAAGCTTTCTTT. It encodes CASSAGGGSTEAFF.

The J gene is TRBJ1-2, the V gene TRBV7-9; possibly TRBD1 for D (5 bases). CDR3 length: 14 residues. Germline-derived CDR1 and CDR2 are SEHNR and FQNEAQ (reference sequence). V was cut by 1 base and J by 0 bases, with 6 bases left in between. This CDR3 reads CASSLGQTNYGYTF. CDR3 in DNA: TGTGCCAGCAGCTTAGGACAGACTAACTATGGCTACACCTTC.

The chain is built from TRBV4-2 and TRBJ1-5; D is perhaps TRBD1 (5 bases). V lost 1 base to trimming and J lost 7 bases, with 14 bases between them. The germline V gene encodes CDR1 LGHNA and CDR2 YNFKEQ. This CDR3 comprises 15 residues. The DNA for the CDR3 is TGTGCCAGCAGCCAAGGCGGGGGATCGGTGCAGCCCCAGCATTTT. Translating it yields CASSQGGGSVQPQHF.

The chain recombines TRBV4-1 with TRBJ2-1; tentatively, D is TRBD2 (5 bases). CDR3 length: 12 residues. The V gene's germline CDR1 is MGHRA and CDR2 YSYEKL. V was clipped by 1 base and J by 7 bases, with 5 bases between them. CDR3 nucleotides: TGCGCCAGCAGCCAAGGAGGGAATGAGCAGTTCTTC. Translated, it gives CASSQGGNEQFF.

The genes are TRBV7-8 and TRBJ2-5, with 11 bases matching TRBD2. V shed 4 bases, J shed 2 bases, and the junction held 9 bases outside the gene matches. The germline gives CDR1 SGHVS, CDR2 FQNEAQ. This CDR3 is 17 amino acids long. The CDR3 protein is CASSSVLAGVLQETQYF. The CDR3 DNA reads TGTGCCAGCAGCTCCGTACTAGCGGGGGTTCTACAAGAGACCCAGTACTTC.